Listed below are T cell receptor beta chains from one sample, sequenced in a study of blood T cell repertoires in COVID-19. Profiled with immunoSEQ multiplex PCR; TCRdb holds only in-frame clones, not every one. The table has 60,000 to 75,000 clones, just over 85% seen once. Sequenced sample: peripheral blood. The source is a human donor in a cohort sampled during active COVID-19. Both conserved end residues are part of each CDR3. Fields, in order: D gene, clone size, J gene, CDR3 length, V gene, CDR3 DNA, CDR3 protein. The D gene is left open where the match is weak. Not every row has a clone size; where given, it reads once, few, many or a size class.

d_gene: TRBD2; abundance: -; j_gene: TRBJ2-7; len: 17; v_gene: TRBV5-1; CDR3nt: TGCGCCAGCAGCTTGGCCGTTGATACTAGCGGGAGAAACGAGCAGTACTTC; CDR3aa: CASSLAVDTSGRNEQYF
d_gene: -; abundance: -; j_gene: TRBJ1-1; len: 13; v_gene: TRBV4-2; CDR3nt: TGTGCCAGCAGCCAAGATCTACAGTTGGCAGCTTTCTTT; CDR3aa: CASSQDLQLAAFF
d_gene: TRBD1; abundance: -; j_gene: TRBJ1-1; len: 14; v_gene: TRBV5-4; CDR3nt: TGTGCCAGCAGCGAAACCTGGGACAGAGCTCATGCTTTCTTT; CDR3aa: CASSETWDRAHAFF
d_gene: -; abundance: -; j_gene: TRBJ2-5; len: 14; v_gene: TRBV7-6; CDR3nt: TGTGCCAGCAGCTTAGCGGATGGGCAGGAGACCCAGTACTTC; CDR3aa: CASSLADGQETQYF
d_gene: TRBD2; abundance: once; j_gene: TRBJ2-1; len: 15; v_gene: TRBV9; CDR3nt: TGTGCCAGCAGCGTAGAAACTAGCGAAACGCATGAGCAGTTCTTC; CDR3aa: CASSVETSETHEQFF
d_gene: TRBD1; abundance: once; j_gene: TRBJ2-6; len: 15; v_gene: TRBV2; CDR3nt: TGTGCCAGCAGGGACAGGGCCTCTGGGGCCAACGTCCTGACTTTC; CDR3aa: CASRDRASGANVLTF
d_gene: -; abundance: -; j_gene: TRBJ2-5; len: 13; v_gene: TRBV23-1; CDR3nt: TGCGCCAGCACACTGACAGTAAAAGAGACCCAGTACTTC; CDR3aa: CASTLTVKETQYF
d_gene: TRBD2; abundance: -; j_gene: TRBJ2-1; len: 14; v_gene: TRBV7-9; CDR3nt: TGTGCCAGCAGCTTGGCTAGCGGGGGGTATGAGCAGTTCTTC; CDR3aa: CASSLASGGYEQFF
d_gene: -; abundance: -; j_gene: TRBJ1-6; len: 15; v_gene: TRBV10-3; CDR3nt: TGTGCCATCAGTGAGTCAGGACAGTATAATTCACCCCTCCACTTT; CDR3aa: CAISESGQYNSPLHF
d_gene: -; abundance: few; j_gene: TRBJ2-5; len: 15; v_gene: TRBV7-6; CDR3nt: TGTGCCAGCACCGGGTTTGGCCCCCGGATGGAGACCCAGTACTTC; CDR3aa: CASTGFGPRMETQYF
d_gene: -; abundance: -; j_gene: TRBJ1-1; len: 14; v_gene: TRBV7-2; CDR3nt: TGTGCCAGCAGCCCGACCGAAGAACGGGCTGAAGCTTTCTTT; CDR3aa: CASSPTEERAEAFF
d_gene: -; abundance: -; j_gene: TRBJ2-2; len: 14; v_gene: TRBV18; CDR3nt: TGTGCCAGCTCACCTATTACAGGGACCGGGGAGCTGTTTTTT; CDR3aa: CASSPITGTGELFF
d_gene: -; abundance: -; j_gene: TRBJ1-1; len: 13; v_gene: TRBV7-2; CDR3nt: TGTGCCAGCCGGAGTCATCAGAACACTGAAGCTTTCTTT; CDR3aa: CASRSHQNTEAFF
d_gene: -; abundance: -; j_gene: TRBJ1-1; len: 14; v_gene: TRBV11-2; CDR3nt: TGTGCCAGCAGCTCACAGGGTGGGAACACTGAAGCTTTCTTT; CDR3aa: CASSSQGGNTEAFF
d_gene: -; abundance: -; j_gene: TRBJ1-5; len: 14; v_gene: TRBV2; CDR3nt: TGTGCCAGCAGACCGGGACTCAGCAATCAGCCCCAGCATTTT; CDR3aa: CASRPGLSNQPQHF
d_gene: TRBD1; abundance: -; j_gene: TRBJ1-2; len: 13; v_gene: TRBV29-1; CDR3nt: TGCAGCGTTGAACTTACAGGGGATCACGGCTACACCTTC; CDR3aa: CSVELTGDHGYTF
d_gene: -; abundance: -; j_gene: TRBJ1-6; len: 14; v_gene: TRBV7-3; CDR3nt: TGTGCCAGCAGCCTAGACGTTCCAAATTCACCCCTCCACTTT; CDR3aa: CASSLDVPNSPLHF
d_gene: TRBD1; abundance: -; j_gene: TRBJ2-1; len: 17; v_gene: TRBV5-1; CDR3nt: TGCGCCAGCAGCTTGTGGTTGTGGGAGGACAGGGAGAATGAGCAGTTCTTC; CDR3aa: CASSLWLWEDRENEQFF
d_gene: -; abundance: few; j_gene: TRBJ2-7; len: 14; v_gene: TRBV6-5; CDR3nt: TGTGCCTCAAAGGAGCAGGGTAGCTCCTACGAGCAGTACTTC; CDR3aa: CASKEQGSSYEQYF
d_gene: -; abundance: -; j_gene: TRBJ1-4; len: 15; v_gene: TRBV24-1; CDR3nt: TGTGCCACCAGTGACTCCGGACGGGGTGGGGAAAAACTGTTTTTT; CDR3aa: CATSDSGRGGEKLFF
d_gene: TRBD2; abundance: -; j_gene: TRBJ2-5; len: 14; v_gene: TRBV5-1; CDR3nt: TGCGCCAGCAGAGGCGGGGGGGCCCAGGAGACCCAGTACTTC; CDR3aa: CASRGGGAQETQYF
d_gene: -; abundance: -; j_gene: TRBJ2-7; len: 16; v_gene: TRBV5-1; CDR3nt: TGCGCCAGCAGCAAAGGAAACAGGGAATCGTCCGACGAGCAGTACTTC; CDR3aa: CASSKGNRESSDEQYF
d_gene: TRBD1; abundance: -; j_gene: TRBJ1-1; len: 13; v_gene: TRBV6-5; CDR3nt: TGTGCCAGCAGTTTCCGGGACAGAAAAGAAGCTTTCTTT; CDR3aa: CASSFRDRKEAFF
d_gene: -; abundance: -; j_gene: TRBJ2-1; len: 17; v_gene: TRBV11-2; CDR3nt: TGTGCCAGCAGCTTATATACGGGGGACTCGTACCGTAATGAGCAGTTCTTC; CDR3aa: CASSLYTGDSYRNEQFF
d_gene: TRBD2; abundance: -; j_gene: TRBJ2-1; len: 15; v_gene: TRBV5-1; CDR3nt: TGCGCCAGCAGCCCAAGCGGGAGCTCCTACAATGAGCAGTTCTTC; CDR3aa: CASSPSGSSYNEQFF
d_gene: -; abundance: -; j_gene: TRBJ2-3; len: 15; v_gene: TRBV7-8; CDR3nt: TGTGCCAGCAGCTTAGGCGGCGGTTTCACAGATACGCAGTATTTT; CDR3aa: CASSLGGGFTDTQYF
d_gene: -; abundance: -; j_gene: TRBJ1-2; len: 16; v_gene: TRBV2; CDR3nt: TGTGCCAGCAGTGAAGCGCTGGACAGCTCTGGGGGTGGCTACACCTTC; CDR3aa: CASSEALDSSGGGYTF
d_gene: -; abundance: -; j_gene: TRBJ2-3; len: 18; v_gene: TRBV5-1; CDR3nt: TGCGCCAGCAGCTGGCGGGACGGCGGGGGCCGTAGCACAGATACGCAGTATTTT; CDR3aa: CASSWRDGGGRSTDTQYF